This T cell receptor beta chain came from a study of cytomegalovirus exposure and HLA in healthy donors. CDR1 SGHNT and CDR2 YYREEE come from the germline V gene (reference sequence). Trimming took 6 bases from V and 10 from J, leaving 26 bases between them. The CDR3 sequence is 16 residues long. The PCR was carried out with 60 Vbeta primers and 13 Jbeta primers. Generated by immunoSEQ multiplex PCR, the TCRdb table keeps only in-frame clones and is missing some. The profile shows roughly 120,000 clones, over 60% of them singletons. J is TRBJ2-1 and V is TRBV5-4; weak D call: TRBD2 (7 bases). This TCR was sampled from a human donor in good health. Source material: PBMCs. This CDR3 reads CASTALGGGAPGEQFF. CDR3 sequence (DNA): TGTGCCAGCACCGCCTTAGGAGGGGGGGCTCCCGGAGAGCAGTTCTTC.